This T cell receptor beta chain was recorded in a study of siplizumab effects on memory and regulatory T cells. The CDR3 is 14 amino acids. Deletions cut 6 bases from V and 3 bases from J, with 15 bases between. Germline V CDR1 and CDR2: MNHEY, SVGAGI. Study-level findings and limits: Among mappable alloreactive CD4+ clones, the Treg-derived fraction averaged 68.8% with siplizumab versus 25% to 30% in controls. Unstimulated naive T cells seemed to show more diversity than memory cells did, and they also seemed to be among the major contributors to the alloresponse. Proliferating siplizumab-culture Tregs lacked confirmation of suppressive function.

Using immunoSEQ multiplex PCR, the repertoire was profiled, and TCRdb retains in-frame clones only, with some absent. The data show about 87,000 clones, with more than 80% seen just once and 15% held by the top ten. Notes on this clone: Its antigen is as yet unknown.

Sample: CD4+ T cells sorted from blood. The chain uses TRBV6-5 and TRBJ2-7, with a tentative D call TRBD1 (5 bases). This clonotype was sampled from a human donor in good health. CDR3 loop: CASRGRAEIYEQYF. CDR3 nucleotides: TGTGCCAGCAGGGGCAGGGCGGAAATCTACGAGCAGTACTTC.